Included here is one TCR beta chain sequence, with context. The repertoire was sequenced with immunoSEQ multiplex PCR; TCRdb's copy has only in-frame clones and lacks some. The repertoire consists of about 300,000 clones, with nearly 90% occurring once and the leading ten covering roughly 2.9%. The sample originates from a study of blood T cell repertoires in COVID-19. About the research overall: COVID-19 samples from acute and convalescent phases originated in the United States, Italy and Spain.

Participants, about 18 to 90 years old, spanned about two dozen US areas. The germline V gene encodes CDR1 MGHRA and CDR2 YSYEKL. The CDR3 contains 18 residues. Germline trimming cut 2 bases from V and 5 bases from J; bases unmatched to any gene: 13. The specimen sequenced was PBMCs or T cells enriched from blood (not recorded which). The clonotype originates from a woman between 45 and 65 years old who had been exposed to COVID-19. The chain employs TRBV4-1 and TRBJ1-5, with TRBD1 matching 9 bases. The CDR3 DNA follows: TGCGCCAGCAGCCAAATCCGGGGACAGGGTAGAGGGGATCAGCCCCAGCATTTT. Its translation is CASSQIRGQGRGDQPQHF.